Listed below are T cell receptor beta chains from one sample, sequenced in a study of blood T cell repertoires in COVID-19. Profiled with immunoSEQ multiplex PCR; TCRdb holds only in-frame clones, not every one. The sample contains 250,000 to 350,000 clones, 80% to 95% of which appear only once. Sequenced input: PBMCs or T cells enriched from blood (not recorded which). These receptors were obtained from a woman aged 30 to 39 who had recovered from COVID-19. Each CDR3 is given with its conserved first and last residue. A D gene is named only where the DNA matches it firmly. Not all rows give a size; the values are once, few, many and, for expanded clones, a class.

D	V	size	J	DNA	CDR3
-	TRBV27	-	TRBJ2-2	TGTGCCAGCAGCGGGGGGGCAGGGGGATGGACCGGGGAGCTGTTTTTT	CASSGGAGGWTGELFF
-	TRBV14	-	TRBJ2-1	TGTGCCAGCAGCCAAGGTCTCGTCTGGGCTGAGCAGTTCTTC	CASSQGLVWAEQFF
TRBD1	TRBV18	-	TRBJ2-7	TGTGCCAGCTCACCACCCCTGGGGCCCAATAAGGACAGGGACGAGCAGTACTTC	CASSPPLGPNKDRDEQYF
TRBD2	TRBV6-5	once	TRBJ2-3	TGTGCCAGCAGTTATTTTGTGGGAGGGGCCACAGATACGCAGTATTTT	CASSYFVGGATDTQYF
-	TRBV7-9	once	TRBJ1-3	TGTGCCAGCAGCTCAATTGCGGGAAACACCATATATTTT	CASSSIAGNTIYF
-	TRBV27	-	TRBJ1-2	TGTGCCAGCAGTTTTAACCGGGAGGACTATGGCTACACCTTC	CASSFNREDYGYTF
TRBD2	TRBV28	-	TRBJ2-1	TGTGCCAGCCAGGGATGGCGGGAGGGCCGCAATGAGCAGTTCTTC	CASQGWREGRNEQFF
TRBD1	TRBV5-1	-	TRBJ1-2	TGCGCCAGCAGCCCAGACAGGGCGTATGGCTACACCTTC	CASSPDRAYGYTF
-	TRBV18	-	TRBJ2-5	TGTGCCAGCTCACGGGACATCCAAGAGACCCAGTACTTC	CASSRDIQETQYF
-	TRBV5-6	-	TRBJ2-3	TGTGCCAGCAGTATTGGCCCCGATACGCAGTATTTT	CASSIGPDTQYF
-	TRBV5-1	-	TRBJ2-2	TGCGCCAGCAGCTTGGATCGGGGAAGCACCGGGGAGCTGTTTTTT	CASSLDRGSTGELFF
TRBD1	TRBV7-2	-	TRBJ1-2	TGTGCCAGCAGCCAGGGACAGATGATTGGAGGCTACACCTTC	CASSQGQMIGGYTF
-	TRBV7-9	-	TRBJ2-7	TGTGCCAGCACTCCGGGCGGGGAGCAGTACTTC	CASTPGGEQYF
-	TRBV7-8	-	TRBJ1-2	TGTGCCAGCAGCTTACGCGCAGGGCCCGACTATGGCTACACCTTC	CASSLRAGPDYGYTF
TRBD2	TRBV4-1	-	TRBJ2-7	TGCGCCAGCAGCCAAGCCAGCGGGACTATTACCTACGAGCAGTACTTC	CASSQASGTITYEQYF
-	TRBV13	-	TRBJ2-5	TGTGCCAGCAGCTTAGGATCCGGACTGGTACAAGAGACCCAGTACTTC	CASSLGSGLVQETQYF
-	TRBV7-2	once	TRBJ2-1	TGTGCCAGCAGCTCCTCCCGGGGTTTCTCCTACAATGAGCAGTTCTTC	CASSSSRGFSYNEQFF
-	TRBV7-2	-	TRBJ2-1	TGTGCCAGCAGCTTACAGGCCAACAATGAGCAGTTCTTC	CASSLQANNEQFF
-	TRBV14	-	TRBJ1-4	TGTGCCAGCAGCTGGGGATCAGGGGTTGAAAAACTGTTTTTT	CASSWGSGVEKLFF
-	TRBV7-3	-	TRBJ2-3	TGTGCCAGCAGCTTAACGGGACATTCCACAGATACGCAGTATTTT	CASSLTGHSTDTQYF
TRBD2	TRBV7-2	-	TRBJ2-1	TGTGCCAGCAGCTTGAGAACTAGCGGGAGGGCCAATGAGCAGTTCTTC	CASSLRTSGRANEQFF
TRBD1	TRBV7-9	-	TRBJ1-2	TGTGCCAGCAGTCAAGCCGAGGGGGACAGGGTTCGTGGCTACACCTTC	CASSQAEGDRVRGYTF
TRBD2	TRBV6-4	-	TRBJ2-3	TGTGCCAGCAGTCGGGATAGCGGGACGGGTGGTACGCAGTATTTT	CASSRDSGTGGTQYF
-	TRBV4-2	-	TRBJ2-3	TGTGCCAGCAGCCAAGTGGCCGGAGACCACCGTTTTTCTTCAGATACGCAGTATTTT	CASSQVAGDHRFSSDTQYF
TRBD1	TRBV7-6	-	TRBJ2-7	TGTGCCAGCAGCTTAGGTCGGGACAGGGTCCCCTACGAGCAGTACTTC	CASSLGRDRVPYEQYF
TRBD1	TRBV28	once	TRBJ2-7	TGTGCCAGCACGCCGGGACAGCTCTACGAGCAGTACTTC	CASTPGQLYEQYF
-	TRBV5-4	-	TRBJ1-5	TGTGCCAGCAGCTTAGACTTCAATCAGCCCCAGCATTTT	CASSLDFNQPQHF
-	TRBV9	once	TRBJ2-2	TGTGCCAGCAGCACGGGGACTCTCGCGAACACCGGGGAGCTGTTTTTT	CASSTGTLANTGELFF
TRBD1	TRBV18	-	TRBJ2-1	TGTGCCAGCTCACCGCGGGGGACAGGGGTCAATGAGCAGTTCTTC	CASSPRGTGVNEQFF
TRBD1	TRBV5-6	once	TRBJ1-1	TGTGCCAGCAGGCTTTGGTGGCCGGGACAGGGAGAAACTGAAGCTTTCTTT	CASRLWWPGQGETEAFF
TRBD2	TRBV4-1	-	TRBJ2-1	TGCGCCAGCAGCCAAGTCGCGGGGGGAAGAAACGATGAGCAGTTCTTC	CASSQVAGGRNDEQFF
TRBD1	TRBV25-1	-	TRBJ1-2	TGTGCCAGCAGTACTCGGGACAGGGAGGACGGCTACACCTTC	CASSTRDREDGYTF
-	TRBV12-3/TRBV12-4	-	TRBJ2-7	TGTGCCAGCAGTTTAGGTCTTTACGAGCAGTACTTC	CASSLGLYEQYF
-	TRBV7-8	-	TRBJ2-5	TGTGCCAGCAGCTTAAGGGGCAGTCTACAAGAGACCCAGTACTTC	CASSLRGSLQETQYF
-	TRBV7-8	-	TRBJ1-1	TGTGCCAGCAGCCTACAGGAGAACACTGAAGCTTTCTTT	CASSLQENTEAFF
-	TRBV18	-	TRBJ2-5	TGTGCCAGCTCACCACCCCGGGAGAGGGAGACCCAGTACTTC	CASSPPRERETQYF
-	TRBV15	-	TRBJ2-3	TGTGCCACCAGCAGAGAAGCTTTAAGCACAGATACGCAGTATTTT	CATSREALSTDTQYF
-	TRBV19	-	TRBJ1-1	TGTGCCAGTACGGGTAGAGGAGTGGCTTTCTTT	CASTGRGVAFF
-	TRBV5-1	-	TRBJ2-3	TGCGCCAGCAGCCCGGGAGAGTATAGCACAGATACGCAGTATTTT	CASSPGEYSTDTQYF
-	TRBV6-5	-	TRBJ1-4	TGTGCCAGCAGTTACACAGGTGGAGATGAAAAACTGTTTTTT	CASSYTGGDEKLFF
TRBD2	TRBV10-3	-	TRBJ2-7	TGTGCCATCAAAGCTAGCGGCAACTCCTACGAGCAGTACTTC	CAIKASGNSYEQYF
-	TRBV4-3	-	TRBJ2-2	TGCGCCAGCAGCCAGCGATTGAACACCGGGGAGCTGTTTTTT	CASSQRLNTGELFF
TRBD2	TRBV4-2	-	TRBJ2-7	TGTGCCAGCAGCCAAGAAGCTAGCGGGAGTTCGTACGAGCAGTACTTC	CASSQEASGSSYEQYF
-	TRBV18	-	TRBJ2-7	TGTGCCAGCTCACCAAACAGCCTGGCCTACGAGCAGTACTTC	CASSPNSLAYEQYF